Detailed here is one T cell receptor beta chain. The record originates from a study of blood T cell repertoires in COVID-19. For the study at large: From T cells, B-cell-depleted T cells, or PBMCs came the material, which was cDNA or gDNA.

The germline CDR1 and CDR2 sequences are SGHTA and FQGNSA. V shed 5 bases and J shed 6 bases, with 12 bases lying between them. This CDR3 contains 13 residues. Clones were read by immunoSEQ multiplex PCR, and TCRdb kept only the in-frame ones, dropping some. The sample has approximately 320,000 clones, around 90% seen once. Participants were aged roughly 18 to 89 years from around 26 US areas. Among Cohort 3 donors, those recovered had two negative PCRs, clearance, or symptom resolution. The gene calls are TRBV7-2 and TRBJ2-3; D is unresolved. Sequencing input: PBMCs or T cells enriched from blood (not recorded which). The receptor comes from a man in his sixties who had recovered from COVID-19. CDR3 in DNA: TGTGCCAGCAGCCTAGGTTCACGGGATACGCAGTATTTT. Its protein is CASSLGSRDTQYF.